The 25 T cell receptor beta chains listed next were all sequenced from one sample in a study of cytomegalovirus exposure and HLA in healthy donors. With 60 Vbeta and 13 Jbeta primers, the PCR was carried out. Profiled with immunoSEQ multiplex PCR; TCRdb holds only in-frame clones, not every one. The sample lists 120,000 to 150,000 clones, 72% occurring once. The sample consisted of PBMCs. The receptors come from a man in his forties or fifties in good health and CMV-seronegative.

The CDR3 loop reads CASSVGRGGNEQYF. Written as DNA, the CDR3 is TGTGCCAGCAGCGTAGGTAGAGGGGGCAACGAGCAGTACTTC. The chain links TRBV9 to TRBJ2-7; 7 nucleotides line up with TRBD1. CDR3 length: 14 residues. Germline values: CDR1 SGDLS, CDR2 YYNGEE. The V and J ends lost 0 bases and 5 bases, in that order; junction bases with no gene match: 5.

With respect to this clone: At one end, the junction sequence differs from germline, possibly due to a read error. The rearrangement uses TRBV5-6 and TRBJ1-2; tentative D call: TRBD1 (6 bases). Per the germline V gene, CDR1 is SGHDT and CDR2 is YYEEEE. The CDR3 contains 14 residues. The CDR3 protein is CASSLEPGAYGYPF. The CDR3, as DNA: TGTGCCAGCAGCTTGGAGCCAGGGGCCTATGGCTACCCCTTC.

This clone appeared once. V and J are TRBV28 and TRBJ2-7, with 7 bases aligning to TRBD2. The CDR3 loop spans 15 amino acids. Germline V lookup: CDR1 MDHEN, CDR2 SYDVKM. V lost 6 bases and J lost 1; bases outside the gene matches: 9. DNA for the CDR3: TGTGCCAGCAGCTTAAGGACTAGGCGGTCCTACGAGCAGTACTTC. It specifies CASSLRTRRSYEQYF.

The count of this clone is one. The DNA for the CDR3 is TGTGCCAGCAGTTACAACGGGGGTAACCTCTACAATGAGCAGTTCTTC. Its protein is CASSYNGGNLYNEQFF. J is TRBJ2-1 and V is TRBV6-6; D is possibly TRBD2 (6 bases). Trimming pared 2 bases from V and 3 bases from J, leaving 14 bases between. The CDR3 sequence is 16 residues long. The germline gives CDR1 MNHNY, CDR2 SVGAGI (reference sequence).

The chain joins TRBV27 to TRBJ1-4; D is perhaps TRBD1 (6 bases). The CDR3 consists of 15 residues. Germline-derived CDR1 and CDR2 are MNHEY and SMNVEV (reference sequence). Trimming cost V 0 bases and J 3 bases, with 8 bases left between them. The CDR3 loop is CASSLSGAANEKLFF. The CDR3 nucleotides are TGTGCCAGCAGTTTATCGGGGGCGGCTAATGAAAAACTGTTTTTT.

This chain connects TRBV5-1 to TRBJ1-4, with TRBD1 matching over 10 bases. V was clipped by 6 bases and J by 4 bases; unmatched bases: 6. The CDR3 is 15 residues long. Looked up from germline, CDR1 is SGHRS and CDR2 is YFSETQ. The CDR3, as DNA: TGCGCCAGCATGTTGGGGACAGGGGTTAATGAAAAACTGTTTTTT. Translated, it gives CASMLGTGVNEKLFF.

This clone was seen only a few times. The chain recombines TRBV6-4 with TRBJ2-1, with TRBD2 as a possible D gene (6 bases). The length of the CDR3 is 15 residues. V was trimmed by 4 bases and J by 4 bases, leaving 14 bases between them. The germline gives CDR1 MRHNA, CDR2 SNTAGT. CDR3 amino acids: CASSARTGEYNEQFF. The CDR3 DNA sequence: TGTGCCAGCAGTGCGCGGACGGGAGAGTACAATGAGCAGTTCTTC.

V gene TRBV2 combines with J gene TRBJ2-7; 11 nucleotides align to TRBD2. This CDR3 has 15 residues. After removal of 1 base from V and 2 bases from J, the junction contained 1 base not matched to a gene. The germline V gene encodes CDR1 SNHLY and CDR2 FYNNEI. The CDR3, as DNA: TGTGCCAGCAGTGAAGGACTAGCGGGAACCTACGAGCAGTACTTC. Amino acid sequence: CASSEGLAGTYEQYF.

This clone was counted a single time. The CDR3 loop is CSVVAGNGELFF. DNA of the CDR3: TGCAGCGTTGTCGCGGGGAACGGGGAGCTGTTTTTT. The chain employs TRBV29-1 and TRBJ2-2; maybe TRBD2 (6 bases). V lost 4 bases and J 7 bases, leaving 10 bases between the germline ends. Germline CDR1 and CDR2: SQVTM and ANQGSEA. The CDR3 loop spans 12 amino acids.

This clone occurred a few times. The gene calls are TRBV10-3 and TRBJ2-1, with 15 bases that match TRBD2. J gave up 9 bases and V 3 bases, and 6 bases lay outside the gene matches. Per the germline V gene, CDR1 is ENHRY and CDR2 is SYGVKD. The CDR3 totals 16 residues. CDR3 region: CAISERTSGRAGEQFF. The DNA of the CDR3 is TGTGCCATCAGTGAAAGGACTAGCGGGAGGGCGGGTGAGCAGTTCTTC.

The chain combines TRBV5-1 with TRBJ1-1; D is perhaps TRBD1 (6 bases). The CDR3 spans 12 residues. The ends were cut back, 2 bases at V and 7 bases at J, with 9 bases in the middle. The germline CDR1 and CDR2 sequences are SGHRS and YFSETQ. CDR3 loop: CASSLQGREAFF. Written as DNA, the CDR3 is TGCGCCAGCAGCTTACAGGGACGTGAAGCTTTCTTT.

The genes are TRBV6-4 and TRBJ1-1; tentative D call: TRBD1 (6 bases). Between the trimmed V and J ends, which lost 10 bases and 1 base, there was a span of 13 bases. The germline gives CDR1 MRHNA, CDR2 SNTAGT. The CDR3 length is 13 residues. This CDR3 reads CATYRAGNTEAFF. CDR3 bases: TGTGCCACCTACAGGGCGGGGAACACTGAAGCTTTCTTT.

This chain links TRBV15 with TRBJ1-1; no definite D call. The CDR3 extends over 12 amino acids. Trimming took 4 bases from V and 4 from J, leaving 7 bases between them. Germline CDR1 LNHNV, CDR2 YYDKDF (reference sequence). The CDR3 DNA reads TGTGCCACCAGCACGGGGTTCACTGAAGCTTTCTTT. Its protein product is CATSTGFTEAFF.

Here the CDR3 reads CASSLQGLRGPQHF. In nucleotides, the CDR3 is TGTGCCAGCAGTTTACAGGGGCTACGAGGGCCCCAGCATTTT. This chain connects TRBV27 to TRBJ1-5; TRBD1 is a possible D gene (6 bases). Trimming shortened V by 2 bases and J by 9 bases, and 14 bases separated the two germline ends. This CDR3 is built from 14 residues. Per germline, CDR1 MNHEY and CDR2 SMNVEV (reference sequence).

This sequence joins TRBV5-1 and TRBJ2-7; D remains unclear. Germline values: CDR1 SGHRS, CDR2 YFSETQ. The CDR3 runs 14 residues. Trimming pared 2 bases from V and 2 bases from J, leaving 11 bases between. This CDR3 is CASSFVQEPYEQYF. CDR3 sequence (DNA): TGCGCCAGCAGCTTCGTGCAGGAACCCTACGAGCAGTACTTC.

The CDR3 sequence is CASSVVRELGNEQFF. The CDR3 DNA is TGTGCCAGCAGCGTAGTGCGGGAGTTGGGCAATGAGCAGTTCTTC. J is TRBJ2-1 and V is TRBV9, with 7 bases identical to TRBD2. The V and J ends lost 0 bases and 6 bases, in that order; junction bases with no gene match: 6. The CDR3 sequence is 15 residues long. The V gene's germline CDR1 is SGDLS and CDR2 YYNGEE.

This clone occurred a few times. The chain carries TRBV11-2 and TRBJ2-6; 8 bases match TRBD1. The germline CDR1 and CDR2 sequences are SGHAT and FQNNGV. The CDR3 consists of 19 residues. The junction had 12 bases not matched to a gene; V was cut back by 5 bases and J by 0 bases. The CDR3 region is CASSAHSGTGISGANVLTF. The CDR3 region has the DNA TGTGCCAGCAGCGCCCATTCAGGGACAGGTATCTCTGGGGCCAACGTCCTGACTTTC.

This clone was seen only a few times. The V call is TRBV5-1, the J call TRBJ2-7; TRBD2 might be the D (7 bases). Trimming stripped 0 bases from V and 4 bases from J, with 14 bases between. The CDR3 is 15 amino acids. The germline V gene has CDR1 SGHRS and CDR2 YFSETQ. CDR3 nucleotides: TGCGCCAGCAGCTTGGGCGGGGGCTCTGGGTACGAGCAGTACTTC. Translation: CASSLGGGSGYEQYF.

CDR3 bases: TGTGCCAGCAGCCTTATCAAGACAGATACTTTAAGCAATCAGCCCCAGCATTTT. It yields the protein CASSLIKTDTLSNQPQHF. This sequence joins TRBV7-8 and TRBJ1-5, with D possibly TRBD1 on 5 matching bases. This CDR3 is built from 18 residues. V gave up 5 bases and J gave up 1 base, with 21 bases separating them. Looked up from germline, CDR1 is SGHVS and CDR2 is FQNEAQ.

The chain uses TRBV5-4 and TRBJ1-4; 8 bases match TRBD1. J was trimmed by 8 bases and V by 4 bases; bases with no gene match: 10. Germline V gene sequence: CDR1 SGHNT, CDR2 YYREEE (reference sequence). The length of the CDR3 is 15 residues. This chain's CDR3 is CASSPKQGVEEKLFF. The CDR3 nucleotides are TGTGCCAGCAGCCCGAAACAGGGGGTAGAAGAAAAACTGTTTTTT. The variable domain in full, completed from reference TRBV5-4 and TRBJ1-4, reads ETGVTQSPTHLIKTRGQQVTLRCSSQSGHNTVSWYQQALGQGPQFIFQYYREEENGRGNFPPRFSGLQFPNYSSELNVNALELDDSALYLCASSPKQGVEEKLFFGSGTQLSVL.

This clone was observed once. This chain links TRBV7-2 with TRBJ1-5, with 7 bases identical to TRBD1. The V gene's germline CDR1 is SGHTA and CDR2 FQGNSA. This CDR3 comprises 17 residues. With V trimmed by 1 base and J by 5 bases, 11 bases remained unmatched. DNA for the CDR3: TGTGCCAGCAGCTTAGGAATATCCCAGGGGGGCGATCAGCCCCAGCATTTT. Translating gives CASSLGISQGGDQPQHF. Looking up the rest from reference TRBV7-2 and TRBJ1-5 gives the full variable domain: GAGVSQSPSNKVTEKGKDVELRCDPISGHTALYWYRQSLGQGLEFLIYFQGNSAPDKSGLPSDRFSAERTGGSVSTLTIQRTQQEDSAVYLCASSLGISQGGDQPQHFGDGTRLSIL.

This clone showed up just once. The chain combines TRBV6-1 with TRBJ1-1; D ambiguous. Trimming took off 6 bases at V and 6 bases at J, with 8 bases between the two ends. CDR1 is MNHNS, CDR2 SASEGT, per germline. The CDR3 length is 11 residues. CDR3 in amino acids: CASSSVAEAFF. The CDR3 region has the DNA TGTGCCAGCAGCTCAGTCGCTGAAGCTTTCTTT.

The J gene is TRBJ2-1, the V gene TRBV9; D may be TRBD2 (7 bases). Per germline, CDR1 SGDLS and CDR2 YYNGEE. V lost 0 bases and J 7 bases, leaving 14 bases between the germline ends. The CDR3 is made up of 15 amino acids. CDR3 amino acids: CASSVGRGARNEQFF. DNA for the CDR3: TGTGCCAGCAGCGTAGGTCGGGGGGCGAGAAATGAGCAGTTCTTC. The whole variable domain, remainder taken from reference TRBV9 and TRBJ2-1, is DSGVTQTPKHLITATGQRVTLRCSPRSGDLSVYWYQQSLDQGLQFLIQYYNGEERAKGNILERFSAQQFPDLHSELNLSSLELGDSALYFCASSVGRGARNEQFFGPGTRLTVL.

This clone was picked up one time. The V gene is TRBV5-1, the J gene TRBJ1-1, with 7 bases fitting TRBD1. Trimming at V came to 3 bases and at J to 5 bases, leaving 7 bases not matched to a gene. The germline V gene encodes CDR1 SGHRS and CDR2 YFSETQ. The CDR3 has 14 residues. The DNA for the CDR3 is TGCGCCAGCAGCTCGAGGGGGCGGTGGACTGAAGCTTTCTTT. Protein product: CASSSRGRWTEAFF.

This clone was found many times. The chain uses TRBV27 and TRBJ2-1, with a weak D call TRBD1 (6 bases). Trimming took off 4 bases at V and 1 base at J, with 11 bases between the two ends. CDR3 length equals 15 residues. CDR1 is MNHEY, CDR2 SMNVEV, per germline (reference sequence). For the CDR3, the DNA is TGTGCCAGCAGTTCCCAGGGGATTTCCTACAATGAGCAGTTCTTC. It encodes CASSSQGISYNEQFF.